Below are 13 T cell receptor beta chains sequenced from a single sample in a study of a mutant IDH1 vaccine in newly diagnosed glioma. Only in-frame clones appear in the TCRdb table, and some are missing; sequencing was by immunoSEQ multiplex PCR. The table lists tens of thousands of clones, more than 85% of them singletons, with around 4.9% in the top ten. Time point specified: baseline, week 1 (first vaccination visit). Indicated treatment: pre-vaccination baseline after standard-of-care therapy. The specimen was PBMCs, collected from a glioma patient treated with radiotherapy, temozolomide or both. These receptors all stem from a woman aged 35 to 49 with glioma.

This clone was seen just once. The V and J genes are TRBV27 and TRBJ1-3; D unclear. Per the germline V gene, CDR1 is MNHEY and CDR2 is SMNVEV (reference sequence). The V and J ends lost 0 bases and 0 bases respectively, with 6 bases between them. The CDR3 is made up of 15 amino acids. The CDR3 region has the DNA TGTGCCAGCAGTTTATCAGGGAACTCTGGAAACACCATATATTTT. This gives the protein CASSLSGNSGNTIYF.

The J gene is TRBJ2-7, the V gene TRBV30; 7 nucleotides align to TRBD1. Germline V lookup: CDR1 GTSNPN, CDR2 SVGIG (reference sequence). The CDR3 is made up of 12 amino acids. The V segment lost 2 bases and the J segment 4 bases; nucleotides outside the gene matches: 2. CDR3 nucleotides: TGTGCCTGGAGTACGGACAGGTACGAGCAGTACTTC. It yields the protein CAWSTDRYEQYF.

The chain carries TRBV4-1 and TRBJ2-3, with D possibly TRBD1 on 5 matching bases. Looked up from germline, CDR1 is MGHRA and CDR2 is YSYEKL. The CDR3 has 16 amino acids. Trimming took 4 bases from V and 1 from J, leaving 15 bases between them. The CDR3 nucleotides read TGCGCCAGCAGCCTCCTCGGTGGGGCCGGCACAGATACGCAGTATTTT. It specifies CASSLLGGAGTDTQYF.

The J gene is TRBJ2-1, the V gene TRBV7-8; D is undetermined. Looked up from germline, CDR1 is SGHVS and CDR2 is FQNEAQ. Trimming cost V 1 base and J 14 bases, with 15 bases left between them. The CDR3 is 13 amino acids. In nucleotides, the CDR3 is TGTGCCAGCAGCTTAGATAGGGTCGATAGAAAGTTCTTC. Translating gives CASSLDRVDRKFF.

The chain recombines TRBV4-1 with TRBJ1-2; tentatively, D is TRBD1 (6 bases). The V end was cut by 0 bases, the J end by 7 bases, with 12 bases between. The V gene's germline CDR1 is MGHRA and CDR2 YSYEKL. The length of the CDR3 is 14 residues. This CDR3 reads CASSQDDRFSGYTF. The CDR3 DNA sequence: TGCGCCAGCAGCCAAGACGACAGGTTCTCTGGCTACACCTTC.

V and J are TRBV2 and TRBJ2-7; no clear D gene. This CDR3 comprises 12 residues. V was shortened by 6 bases and J by 3 bases, with 9 bases between the two germline ends. CDR1 and CDR2 (germline): SNHLY, FYNNEI. CDR3 amino acids: CASRPDGYEQYF. The DNA of the CDR3 is TGTGCCAGCAGGCCGGACGGCTACGAGCAGTACTTC.

The gene calls are TRBV19 and TRBJ2-3; 9 bases are shared with TRBD2. V gave up 5 bases and J gave up 5 bases; unmatched junction bases: 17. CDR1 LNHDA and CDR2 SQIVND come from the germline V gene (reference sequence). The CDR3 runs 18 residues. The CDR3 region is CASSFLPSSSGRKDTQYF. The CDR3 nucleotides are TGTGCCAGTAGTTTCCTACCCTCGAGTAGCGGGAGAAAAGATACGCAGTATTTT.

CDR3 sequence reads: CASRQGRNTIYF. In nucleotides, the CDR3 is TGTGCCAGCCGCCAAGGGAGAAACACCATATATTTT. The chain links TRBV2 to TRBJ1-3; D is ambiguous. V was trimmed by 8 bases and J by 5 bases, leaving 10 bases between them. The germline V gene encodes CDR1 SNHLY and CDR2 FYNNEI. The CDR3 is made up of 12 amino acids.

V and J are TRBV6-5 and TRBJ2-7; the D gene is possibly TRBD1 (6 bases). V lost 7 bases and J lost 5, with 9 bases in between. Per germline, CDR1 MNHEY and CDR2 SVGAGI. The CDR3 runs to 11 residues. The CDR3 here is CASTNRDEQYF. In DNA, the CDR3 is TGTGCCAGCACAAACAGGGACGAGCAGTACTTC.

The chain recombines TRBV2 with TRBJ2-6; TRBD1 is a possible D gene (6 bases). Per the germline V gene, CDR1 is SNHLY and CDR2 is FYNNEI. CDR3 length: 16 residues. Trimming stripped 3 bases from V and 4 bases from J, with 13 bases between. The CDR3 protein is CASSDNPGVGANVLTF. The DNA of the CDR3 is TGTGCCAGCAGTGATAATCCAGGGGTCGGGGCCAACGTCCTGACTTTC.

The chain couples TRBV30 to TRBJ2-7; D might be TRBD2 (5 bases). The germline V and J ends were trimmed by 3 bases and 7 bases, with 16 bases remaining between them. The CDR3 covers 13 residues. The germline CDR1 and CDR2 sequences are GTSNPN and SVGIG (reference sequence). The CDR3 is CAWRGPAGVEQYF. Written as DNA, the CDR3 is TGTGCCTGGAGAGGACCTGCCGGGGTGGAGCAGTACTTC.

Written as DNA, the CDR3 is TGTGCCAGTGCACTAGCGGGGGGGACCTACGAGCAGTACTTC. Translating it yields CASALAGGTYEQYF. The chain employs TRBV19 and TRBJ2-7; TRBD2 matches at 13 bases. With V trimmed by 8 bases and J by 2 bases, 3 bases remained unmatched. CDR1 is LNHDA and CDR2 is SQIVND in the germline V gene (reference sequence). This CDR3 comprises 14 residues.

This clone was detected only a few times. The rearrangement links TRBV10-3 to TRBJ1-1, with TRBD1 as a possible D gene (5 bases). This CDR3 contains 14 residues. CDR1 is ENHRY, CDR2 SYGVKD, per germline. The V end was cut by 2 bases, the J end by 1 base, with 8 bases between. The DNA of the CDR3 is TGTGCCATCAGTGAGGCAGGGACGAACACTGAAGCTTTCTTT. Its translation: CAISEAGTNTEAFF.